The 9 T cell receptor beta chains presented below share a single source sample, sequenced in a study of T-cell reconstitution after alpha-beta-depleted transplantation in children. Researchers prepared the TCRbeta library using unique molecular identifiers, the study reports. Using its own MiXCR run on the PCR reads, TCRdb lists one record per CDR3 protein. The sample includes a few hundred thousand distinct CDR3 sequences, 25% to 30% of them seen just once. The specimen was PBMCs, collected before TCRalphabeta/CD19-depleted stem cell transplant. These receptors originate from a boy under two years old with Wiskott-Aldrich syndrome, due to receive a stem cell transplant.

The rearrangement links TRBV27 to TRBJ2-1, with unresolved D. Trimming left V 1 base short and J 5 bases short, with 15 bases between. This CDR3 has 16 amino acids. The germline CDR1 and CDR2 sequences are MNHEY and SMNVEV (reference sequence). DNA for the CDR3: TGTGCCAGCAGTTTATTTCCTCAACCAAGAGACAATGAGCAGTTCTTC. Amino acids: CASSLFPQPRDNEQFF.

The chain has TRBV27 and TRBJ2-7; 8 bases are a match to TRBD2. CDR3 length: 15 amino acids. V gave up 6 bases and J gave up 3 bases; unmatched junction bases: 10. Germline assignment: CDR1 MNHEY and CDR2 SMNVEV (reference sequence). The CDR3: CASSHKRGSFYEQYF. Written as DNA, the CDR3 is TGTGCCAGCAGCCATAAGCGGGGGTCCTTCTACGAGCAGTACTTC.

This clonotype was recorded at least ten times. The chain couples TRBV5-1 to TRBJ2-1, with 15 bases identical to TRBD2. Germline CDR1 and CDR2: SGHRS and YFSETQ. The CDR3 length is 14 residues. V shed 4 bases and J 13 bases; nucleotides not matched to a gene: 6. The CDR3 protein is CASSTGLAGGPQFF. The CDR3 nucleotides read TGCGCCAGCAGCACGGGACTAGCGGGAGGTCCCCAGTTCTTC.

In this sample, this clonotype turned up a few times. This chain uses TRBV15 with TRBJ2-1; 9 bases match TRBD2. With V trimmed by 3 bases and J by 6 bases, 9 bases remained unmatched. In germline, CDR1 is LNHNV, CDR2 YYDKDF (reference sequence). There are 16 residues in the CDR3. In DNA form, the CDR3 reads TGTGCCACCAGCAGCGGGCGGCTAGCGGGAACCAATGAGCAGTTCTTC. It is translated as CATSSGRLAGTNEQFF. Together with reference TRBV15 and TRBJ2-1, the CDR3 gives the full variable domain: DAMVIQNPRYQVTQFGKPVTLSCSQTLNHNVMYWYQQKSSQAPKLLFHYYDKDFNNEADTPDNFQSRRPNTSFCFLDIRSPGLGDTAMYLCATSSGRLAGTNEQFFGPGTRLTVL.

The chain carries TRBV11-1 and TRBJ1-3; D might be TRBD1 (6 bases). V shed 1 base and J shed 0 bases, with 16 bases lying between them. Germline CDR1 and CDR2: SGHAT and FQDESV (reference sequence). This CDR3 is built from 18 residues. The DNA for the CDR3 is TGTGCCAGCAGCTTAGTATTGCGAGGGGGTGACTCTGGAAACACCATATATTTT. As protein: CASSLVLRGGDSGNTIYF.

The chain's CDR3 is CASNLGTSGSSEQYF. The CDR3 region has the DNA TGCGCCAGCAATCTAGGGACTAGCGGGAGTTCGGAGCAGTACTTC. V is TRBV5-1 and J is TRBJ2-7; 14 bases match TRBD2. The CDR3 has 15 amino acids. Germline V lookup: CDR1 SGHRS, CDR2 YFSETQ. Trimming took 6 bases from V and 7 from J; bases not matched to a gene: 9.

In its sample, this clonotype was seen a few times. The V and J genes are TRBV7-9 and TRBJ2-5, with 9 bases lining up with TRBD2. The germline gives CDR1 SEHNR, CDR2 FQNEAQ (reference sequence). This CDR3 comprises 15 residues. J was trimmed by 4 bases and V by 3 bases; bases with no gene match: 6. DNA for the CDR3: TGTGCCAGCAGCTTGCTAGCGGGAATCCGAGAGACCCAGTACTTC. It codes for CASSLLAGIRETQYF. Combining the CDR3 with reference TRBV7-9 and TRBJ2-5 gives the whole variable domain DTGVSQNPRHKITKRGQNVTFRCDPISEHNRLYWYRQTLGQGPEFLTYFQNEAQLEKSRLLSDRFSAERPKGSFSTLEIQRTEQGDSAMYLCASSLLAGIRETQYFGPGTRLLVL.

The chain couples TRBV6-5 to TRBJ2-2; D is perhaps TRBD2 (6 bases). The V end was cut by 2 bases, the J end by 2 bases, with 15 bases between. Per the germline V gene, CDR1 is MNHEY and CDR2 is SVGAGI. The CDR3 has 17 amino acids. DNA of the CDR3: TGTGCCAGCAGTTACCCTTCCTCGGGAGATAACACCGGGGAGCTGTTTTTT. Protein sequence: CASSYPSSGDNTGELFF.

The V and J genes are TRBV29-1 and TRBJ2-3, with D hard to call. CDR1 is SQVTM and CDR2 is ANQGSEA in the germline V gene. Trimming took 6 bases from V and 2 from J, leaving 12 bases between them. The CDR3 is made up of 13 amino acids. The CDR3 coding sequence is TGCAGCGTGACCAAGGACCCCACAGATACGCAGTATTTT. Translating gives CSVTKDPTDTQYF.